The 20 T cell receptor beta chains below come from one sample, sequenced in a study of CD8 T cells in Susac syndrome. Reverse transcription of about 0.45 to 1 ug RNA was performed with random hexamers. TCRdb passed the immunoSEQ multiplex PCR reads through MiXCR, listing each CDR3 protein once. The table includes 150,000 to 200,000 distinct CDR3 sequences, 85% to 95% detected once. The sample was CD4+ T cells from PBMCs. Every receptor here comes from a human donor with multiple sclerosis.

The J gene is TRBJ2-2, the V gene TRBV20-1; 7 nucleotides line up with TRBD2. Germline trimming cut 4 bases from V and 6 bases from J; bases unmatched to any gene: 8. The CDR3 is made up of 14 amino acids. Germline CDR1 is DFQATT and CDR2 is SNEGSKA (reference sequence). As DNA, the CDR3 is TGCAGTGCTAAGGCTAGCGGACCTCCCGGGGAGCTGTTTTTT. It is translated as CSAKASGPPGELFF.

This clonotype was seen only once. The chain uses TRBV20-1 and TRBJ2-2; D possibly corresponds to TRBD1 (5 bases). V shed 0 bases and J shed 2 bases, with 10 bases lying between them. CDR1 is DFQATT and CDR2 is SNEGSKA in the germline V gene (reference sequence). This CDR3 contains 15 residues. CDR3 residues: CSARDQGFNTGELFF. The CDR3 DNA reads as TGCAGTGCTAGAGATCAGGGCTTTAACACCGGGGAGCTGTTTTTT.

This chain uses TRBV29-1 with TRBJ2-1; 9 bases map to TRBD2. The V gene end was trimmed by 4 bases and the J gene end by 10 bases; junction bases not matched to a gene: 8. Per germline, CDR1 SQVTM and CDR2 ANQGSEA. The CDR3 totals 13 residues. The CDR3 DNA follows: TGCAGCGTTGGACTAGCGGTTGGGGGGGAGCAGTTCTTC. It encodes CSVGLAVGGEQFF.

The rearrangement uses TRBV7-6 and TRBJ2-3; TRBD2 agrees at 12 bases. The CDR3 length is 18 residues. V gave up 2 bases and J gave up 1 base; unmatched junction bases: 7. The germline CDR1 and CDR2 sequences are SGHVS and FNYEAQ. The CDR3, as DNA: TGTGCCAGCAGCTTATACGGGACTAGCGGGCCCCGCACAGATACGCAGTATTTT. Residues: CASSLYGTSGPRTDTQYF.

The genes are TRBV7-8 and TRBJ2-2; tentatively, D is TRBD1 (5 bases). CDR1 is SGHVS, CDR2 FQNEAQ, per germline. This CDR3 region has 15 residues. Trimming shortened V by 8 bases and J by 4 bases, and 17 bases separated the two germline ends. CDR3 region: CASEIRQGSTGELFF. CDR3 sequence (DNA): TGTGCCAGCGAAATTAGGCAGGGAAGCACCGGGGAGCTGTTTTTT.

This chain links TRBV7-2 with TRBJ1-2, with D hard to call. From germline, CDR1 is SGHTA and CDR2 FQGNSA. The CDR3 extends over 17 amino acids. V was cut by 2 bases and J by 7 bases, with 23 bases left in between. CDR3 sequence: CASSLRPWADLEGGYTF. The DNA for the CDR3 is TGTGCCAGCAGCTTACGGCCTTGGGCCGACCTTGAGGGTGGCTACACCTTC. Based on the CDR3 plus reference TRBV7-2 and TRBJ1-2, the full variable domain is GAGVSQSPSNKVTEKGKDVELRCDPISGHTALYWYRQSLGQGLEFLIYFQGNSAPDKSGLPSDRFSAERTGGSVSTLTIQRTQQEDSAVYLCASSLRPWADLEGGYTFGSGTRLTVV.

This clonotype was observed a handful of times. The chain has TRBV5-4 and TRBJ2-5; D remains unclear. With 4 bases removed from V and 4 bases from J, the gap between germline ends came to 8 bases. CDR1 and CDR2 from the germline V gene are SGHNT and YYREEE (reference sequence). This CDR3 region has 12 residues. CDR3 protein: CASSRNGETQYF. The CDR3 region has the DNA TGTGCCAGCAGCCGAAACGGAGAGACCCAGTACTTC.

The rearrangement joins TRBV7-3 to TRBJ1-1; no firm D call. V shed 7 bases and J shed 2 bases, with 14 bases lying between them. This CDR3 region has 14 residues. The germline CDR1 and CDR2 sequences are SGHTA and FQGTGA. The CDR3 sequence: CASTPGMENTEAFF. The DNA for the CDR3 is TGTGCCAGCACCCCAGGCATGGAAAACACTGAAGCTTTCTTT.

The chain uses TRBV4-1 and TRBJ2-7; 7 bases match TRBD2. Germline CDR1 MGHRA, CDR2 YSYEKL. With 7 bases clipped from V and 4 bases from J, the junction kept 13 bases outside the gene matches. The CDR3 loop spans 15 amino acids. The CDR3 DNA is TGCGCCAGCACCCGGGGCCCGGGAGGAGGGTACGAGCAGTACTTC. Translation: CASTRGPGGGYEQYF.

This clonotype showed up just once. This chain connects TRBV15 to TRBJ2-5, with TRBD1 as a possible D gene (6 bases). Per the germline V gene, CDR1 is LNHNV and CDR2 is YYDKDF (reference sequence). Trimming cost V 0 bases and J 3 bases, with 14 bases left between them. CDR3 length: 16 residues. CDR3 sequence (DNA): TGTGCCACCAGCAGAGATTCATGGCAGGGGAAAGAGACCCAGTACTTC. Residues: CATSRDSWQGKETQYF.

The chain has TRBV14 and TRBJ2-5; D might be TRBD1 (6 bases). CDR3 length equals 16 residues. Germline-derived CDR1 and CDR2 are SGHDN and FVKESK. V lost 1 base and J 1 base, leaving 13 bases between the germline ends. The CDR3 DNA reads as TGTGCCAGCAGCCAAGTAGGGGGAGCGGTCCAAGAGACCCAGTACTTC. This gives the protein CASSQVGGAVQETQYF.

The CDR3 region is CASSVIQYNEQFF. CDR3 bases: TGTGCCAGCAGTGTAATACAGTACAATGAGCAGTTCTTC. This chain links TRBV2 with TRBJ2-1, with D unresolved. Germline V gene lookup returns CDR1 SNHLY and CDR2 FYNNEI. There are 13 residues in the CDR3. Trimming took 4 bases from V and 4 from J, leaving 8 bases between them.

The rearrangement joins TRBV5-1 to TRBJ2-5; D ambiguous. Germline V gene lookup returns CDR1 SGHRS and CDR2 YFSETQ. The CDR3 runs 12 residues. Trimming pared 0 bases from V and 7 bases from J, leaving 7 bases between. The CDR3 nucleotides read TGCGCCAGCAGCTTGGCGATTGGGACCCAGTACTTC. Its translation: CASSLAIGTQYF.

The chain employs TRBV3-1 and TRBJ2-3; no definite D call. V lost 4 bases to trimming and J lost 4 bases, with 12 bases between them. This CDR3 comprises 14 residues. CDR1 is LGHDT and CDR2 is YNNKEL in the germline V gene (reference sequence). DNA of the CDR3: TGTGCCAGCAGCCCGTCCGCTTTTCCAGATACGCAGTATTTT. Encoded protein: CASSPSAFPDTQYF.

The V and J genes are TRBV7-9 and TRBJ2-1; tentatively, D is TRBD1 or TRBD2 (7 bases each). Deletions cut 8 bases from V and 9 bases from J, with 14 bases between. CDR3 length: 12 amino acids. Per germline, CDR1 SEHNR and CDR2 FQNEAQ (reference sequence). CDR3 DNA: TGTGCCAGCGGGCAGGGGGAGGGTGAGCAGTTCTTC. This codes for CASGQGEGEQFF.

This chain uses TRBV3-1 with TRBJ2-2; 7 bases match TRBD2. CDR3 length equals 16 residues. J lost 2 bases, V lost 4 bases, and 7 bases had no gene match. CDR1 and CDR2 from the germline V gene are LGHDT and YNNKEL (reference sequence). In DNA form, the CDR3 reads TGTGCCAGCAGCCGCGTACTAGCGAGTAACACCGGGGAGCTGTTTTTT. This sequence encodes CASSRVLASNTGELFF.

The chain joins TRBV30 to TRBJ2-7; D could derive from TRBD1 or TRBD2 (8 bases each). Trimming stripped 4 bases from V and 6 bases from J, with 34 bases between. Germline V lookup: CDR1 GTSNPN, CDR2 SVGIG (reference sequence). The CDR3 runs 19 residues. As DNA, the CDR3 is TGTGCCTGGAACCGCGGGGGGACAGGCGATACTCTCCCTTTCGGCGAGCAGTACTTC. Translated, it gives CAWNRGGTGDTLPFGEQYF.

The sample holds one count of this clonotype. The rearrangement joins TRBV20-1 to TRBJ2-1; 12 nucleotides align to TRBD2. The CDR3 sequence is 15 residues long. CDR1 and CDR2 (germline): DFQATT, SNEGSKA (reference sequence). V gave up 3 bases and J gave up 7 bases; unmatched junction bases: 7. CDR3 DNA sequence: TGCAGTGCTAGCCTAGCGGGGGGGCAGGGGAATGAGCAGTTCTTC. This encodes CSASLAGGQGNEQFF.

This clonotype has only a few counts. The chain combines TRBV3-1 with TRBJ1-1; no firm D call. V was pared by 1 base and J by 2 bases, with 5 bases between. The CDR3 covers 13 residues. Germline V gene data show CDR1 as LGHDT and CDR2 as YNNKEL (reference sequence). The CDR3 region is CASSQGRNTEAFF. As DNA, the CDR3 is TGTGCCAGCAGCCAAGGCCGCAACACTGAAGCTTTCTTT.

This chain connects TRBV29-1 to TRBJ2-3; 8 bases align to TRBD1. CDR3 length: 16 amino acids. Germline V gives CDR1 SQVTM, CDR2 ANQGSEA. V lost 2 bases to trimming and J lost 0 bases; unmatched junction nucleotides: 7. The CDR3 reads CSVETPTGVSTDTQYF. In DNA, the CDR3 is TGCAGCGTTGAAACCCCGACAGGGGTGAGCACAGATACGCAGTATTTT.